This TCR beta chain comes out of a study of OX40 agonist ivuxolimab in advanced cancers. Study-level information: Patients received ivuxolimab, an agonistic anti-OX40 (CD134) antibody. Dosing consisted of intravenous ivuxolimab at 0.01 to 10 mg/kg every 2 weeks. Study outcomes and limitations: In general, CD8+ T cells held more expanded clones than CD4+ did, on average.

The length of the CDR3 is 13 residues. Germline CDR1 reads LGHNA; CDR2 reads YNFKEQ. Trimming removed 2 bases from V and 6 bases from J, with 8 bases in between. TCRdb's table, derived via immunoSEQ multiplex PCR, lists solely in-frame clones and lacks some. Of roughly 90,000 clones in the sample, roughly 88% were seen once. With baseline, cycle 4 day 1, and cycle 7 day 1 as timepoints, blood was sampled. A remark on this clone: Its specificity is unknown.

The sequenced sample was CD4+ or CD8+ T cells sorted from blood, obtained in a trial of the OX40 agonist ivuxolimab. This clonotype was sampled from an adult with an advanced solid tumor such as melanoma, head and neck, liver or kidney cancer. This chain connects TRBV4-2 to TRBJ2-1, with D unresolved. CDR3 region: CASSQFVVNEQFF. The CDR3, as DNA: TGTGCCAGCAGCCAATTCGTTGTCAATGAGCAGTTCTTC.